This T cell receptor beta chain originates from a study of T cell changes during pregnancy in multiple sclerosis. The V gene lost 2 bases and the J gene lost 6 bases, with 20 bases spanning the gap. From germline, CDR1 is SNHLY and CDR2 FYNNEI. The CDR3 is 16 residues long. Data came from immunoSEQ multiplex PCR; TCRdb stores just in-frame clones and leaves some out. The table has approximately 39,000 clones, roughly 92% seen once. This sequence originates from a female donor with multiple sclerosis, enrolled in a pregnancy study. Sequencing was done on a sample of PBMCs (not recorded whether the cells were cultured). This sequence joins TRBV2 and TRBJ2-7; TRBD1 might be the D (6 bases). CDR3 DNA sequence: TGTGCCAGCAGTGAAACGGACAGCCTTTCATCTTCCGAGCAGTACTTC. It encodes CASSETDSLSSSEQYF.